A selection of T cell receptor beta chains follows, all from one sample in a study of CD8 T cells in Susac syndrome. TCRdb re-called the immunoSEQ multiplex PCR reads with MiXCR, one entry per CDR3 protein. The repertoire has under 200,000 distinct CDR3 sequences, about 96% of them found once; the top ten carry approximately 0.12%. Sequencing input: CD4+ T cells from PBMCs. These receptors were obtained from a human donor with Susac syndrome. Both conserved end residues are trimmed from each CDR3.

v_call	cdr3_aa
TRBV4-2	ASSQSGLAGGGSYEQY
TRBV27	ASYSFGGGSGYT
TRBV18	ASSPPGQWGYNEQF
TRBV29-1	SVDRQILSTDTQY
TRBV13	ASSPKGIRNIQY
TRBV7-2	ASSPRATNTGELF
TRBV11-2	ASSSPGHSTDTQY
TRBV20-1	SARWREVNEQF
TRBV7-8	ASSPRPADRGDEQY
TRBV15	ATNRSIQGSPLH
TRBV5-1	ASSFDRLGYT
TRBV29-1	SASQGPNQPQH
TRBV19	ASSGVRVGLYNEQF
TRBV7-9	ASSLQGGFRNTIY
TRBV20-1	SMRAGGLNEQF
TRBV25-1	ASRKTGAGELF
TRBV10-3	AISEGGTLNTQY
TRBV27	ASSRQGATQWDEQF
TRBV30	AWGPDQRLSYNEQF
TRBV15	ATSRDLGGLGSGNTIY
TRBV29-1	SVDKGTGDPDTQY
TRBV18	ASSPLDRYLTGELF
TRBV29-1	SVTPAGSGNTIY
TRBV30	AWSGSQITDTQY
TRBV30	AWNRGRVPGVEQF
TRBV9	ASSGGTSNQPQH
TRBV29-1	SAAPPDGEAF
TRBV3-1	ASSQDRTGDGETQY
TRBV5-1	ASSLDVYGVVASEQY
TRBV29-1	SVDAGADYGYT
TRBV7-2	ASSLRASGANVLT
TRBV7-9	ASSFRGDQPQH
TRBV4-3	ASSQDHRPYNEQF
TRBV25-1	ASSEPRRGPTSCWYEQY
TRBV29-1	SVASGSNTDTQY
TRBV28	ASSLKGYSQH
TRBV19	ASTAGGFNSPLH
TRBV6-2/TRBV6-3	ASSYSTGFNQPQH
TRBV27	ASSTSGPRRAEAF
TRBV24-1	ATSDWTQGAGELF
TRBV20-1	SGQRSVLNTEAF
TRBV5-1	ASSTTTGAVSNEQF
TRBV11-2	AIGTGSYNEQF
TRBV28	ASSPSRKQY
TRBV20-1	SAGAGGRDEQF
TRBV20-1	SGDQGGASTDTQY
TRBV7-2	ASSFQTGNNEKLF